Detailed here is one T cell receptor beta chain. This specimen includes other DNA sequences encoding the same CDR3. The sample comes from a study of T cell changes during pregnancy in multiple sclerosis. This table comes from immunoSEQ multiplex PCR, and its TCRdb copy is limited to in-frame clones, with some not included. The repertoire has around 80,000 clones, about 90% of them found once; the top ten carry under 1.5%. V was shortened by 4 bases and J by 4 bases, with 10 bases between the two germline ends. The CDR3 runs 12 residues. CDR1 and CDR2 from the germline V gene are SQVTM and ANQGSEA. The chain has TRBV29-1 and TRBJ1-2; no firm D call. This clonotype was obtained from a female donor with multiple sclerosis, enrolled in a pregnancy study. The sequencing used peripheral blood, collected before pregnancy. CDR3 coding DNA: TGCAGCGTTGGTTCCGACACCTATGGCTACACCTTC. Translated, it gives CSVGSDTYGYTF.